These T cell receptor beta chains were read from a single sample in a study of PD-1 blockade in classical Hodgkin lymphoma. This table comes from immunoSEQ multiplex PCR, and its TCRdb copy is limited to in-frame clones, with some not included. Among 25,000 to 40,000 clones, around 82% were seen once, and the ten largest hold 17%. The sequencing used peripheral blood mononuclear cells (PBMCs), collected before the fourth cycle of nivolumab. Receptor source: a human donor with classical Hodgkin lymphoma. Both conserved end residues are part of each CDR3. A D gene is named only where the DNA matches it firmly. Clone size appears in some rows only: once, few, many, or a class for an expanded clone.

- | - | TRBJ1-1 | TRBV30 | CAWTDRYTEAFF | TGTGCCTGGACAGACAGATACACTGAAGCTTTCTTT
once | - | TRBJ1-1 | TRBV6-6 | CASSTLTREAFF | TGTGCCAGCAGCACATTGACACGTGAAGCTTTCTTT
- | TRBD2 | TRBJ2-3 | TRBV4-2 | CASSQALSSGDRTDTQYF | TGTGCCAGCAGCCAAGCCCTCTCGAGCGGGGACCGCACAGATACGCAGTATTTT
- | - | TRBJ1-4 | TRBV6-1 | CASSAQTNEKLFF | TGTGCCAGCAGTGCTCAAACTAATGAAAAACTGTTTTTT
once | TRBD2 | TRBJ2-1 | TRBV20-1 | CSARGSGEQFF | TGCAGTGCTAGAGGTAGCGGGGAGCAGTTCTTC
- | - | TRBJ1-5 | TRBV7-2 | CASSVYSNQPQHF | TGTGCCAGCAGCGTGTATAGCAATCAGCCCCAGCATTTT
- | - | TRBJ2-5 | TRBV5-1 | CASSFGETQYF | TGCGCCAGCAGCTTCGGCGAGACCCAGTACTTC
few | - | TRBJ1-5 | TRBV25-1 | CASSDGFNQPQHF | TGTGCCAGCAGTGACGGGTTTAATCAGCCCCAGCATTTT
- | TRBD1 | TRBJ2-2 | TRBV7-9 | CASRLKPGQGMNTGELFF | TGTGCCAGCAGACTTAAACCGGGACAGGGCATGAACACCGGGGAGCTGTTTTTT
- | - | TRBJ2-1 | TRBV4-2 | CASSLRRGDEQFF | TGTGCCAGCAGCCTCCGACGGGGAGATGAGCAGTTCTTC
- | - | TRBJ1-6 | TRBV5-8 | CASSLEAGRDSPLHF | TGTGCCAGCAGCTTGGAGGCAGGGAGAGATTCACCCCTCCACTTT
few | TRBD2 | TRBJ2-3 | TRBV15 | CATSRGTSAQVTDTQYF | TGTGCCACCAGCAGGGGAACTAGCGCCCAGGTCACAGATACGCAGTATTTT
- | - | TRBJ2-7 | TRBV19 | CASMNVGGHEQYF | TGTGCCAGTATGAACGTAGGGGGACACGAGCAGTACTTC
- | - | TRBJ1-3 | TRBV7-2 | CASSRVVAGDSRGNTIYF | TGTGCCAGCAGTCGTGTGGTAGCAGGTGATTCTCGAGGAAACACCATATATTTT
medium-sized | - | TRBJ1-1 | TRBV29-1 | CSAPSQGTEAFF | TGCAGCGCCCCCAGCCAAGGCACTGAAGCTTTCTTT
- | TRBD2 | TRBJ2-7 | TRBV4-3 | CASSQAREATYEQYF | TGCGCCAGCAGCCAAGCTCGGGAGGCAACCTACGAGCAGTACTTC
- | - | TRBJ2-7 | TRBV20-1 | CSASHYEQYF | TGCAGTGCTAGTCACTACGAGCAGTACTTC
- | TRBD2 | TRBJ2-1 | TRBV5-1 | CASSLGGSQNEQFF | TGCGCCAGCAGCTTGGGCGGGAGCCAAAATGAGCAGTTCTTC
- | - | TRBJ1-1 | TRBV2 | CASRPTVHTEAFF | TGTGCCAGCAGGCCGACAGTGCACACTGAAGCTTTCTTT
- | - | TRBJ1-1 | TRBV29-1 | CSAEVGMNTEAFF | TGCAGCGCCGAAGTGGGTATGAACACTGAAGCTTTCTTT
- | TRBD2 | TRBJ2-5 | TRBV5-1 | CASRISGGAETQYF | TGCGCCAGCAGAATTAGCGGGGGGGCGGAGACCCAGTACTTC
- | - | TRBJ2-3 | TRBV27 | CASSDDGLADTQYF | TGTGCCAGCAGCGATGACGGATTGGCGGATACGCAGTATTTT
few | TRBD1 | TRBJ1-3 | TRBV2 | CASSGDRVGNTIYF | TGTGCCAGCAGTGGGGACAGGGTTGGAAACACCATATATTTT
- | TRBD2 | TRBJ2-1 | TRBV10-2 | CASSIAGGVYEQFF | TGCGCCAGCAGCATAGCGGGGGGGGTATATGAGCAGTTCTTC
- | - | TRBJ2-3 | TRBV28 | CASVQVGSTDTQYF | TGTGCCAGCGTTCAGGTCGGCAGCACAGATACGCAGTATTTT
- | TRBD2 | TRBJ2-5 | TRBV11-3 | CASSLASWGGETQYF | TGTGCCAGCAGCTTAGCGTCGTGGGGAGGGGAGACCCAGTACTTC
- | - | TRBJ2-3 | TRBV10-3 | CAISEDGTDTQYF | TGTGCCATCAGTGAGGACGGAACAGATACGCAGTATTTT
- | TRBD2 | TRBJ2-5 | TRBV7-9 | CASSPQAGVRQETQYF | TGTGCCAGCAGCCCTCAGGCGGGAGTTCGGCAAGAGACCCAGTACTTC
- | - | TRBJ1-2 | TRBV19 | CASSLERGGQGHGYTF | TGTGCCAGTAGTCTGGAACGAGGGGGGCAGGGGCATGGCTACACCTTC
- | - | TRBJ1-4 | TRBV10-3 | CAISAGGVEKLFF | TGTGCCATCTCCGCTGGGGGGGTTGAAAAACTGTTTTTT
- | - | TRBJ2-1 | TRBV7-2 | CASSLNGNNEQFF | TGTGCCAGCAGCTTAAACGGGAACAATGAGCAGTTCTTC
- | - | TRBJ2-2 | TRBV7-5 | CASSLASGRTNTGELFF | TGTGCCAGCAGCTTAGCGTCTGGCCGAACGAACACCGGGGAGCTGTTTTTT
few | TRBD2 | TRBJ2-1 | TRBV9 | CASSVDGRVGNEQFF | TGTGCCAGCAGCGTAGACGGGAGGGTGGGGAATGAGCAGTTCTTC
- | TRBD1 | TRBJ2-1 | TRBV11-2 | CASSTRTGEFNEQFF | TGTGCCAGCAGCACGAGGACAGGGGAGTTCAATGAGCAGTTCTTC
once | TRBD1 | TRBJ1-1 | TRBV5-1 | CASSLGGTGGLNTEAFF | TGCGCCAGCAGCTTGGGAGGGACAGGGGGCTTGAACACTGAAGCTTTCTTT
- | - | TRBJ2-2 | TRBV6-5 | CASSRGTGELFF | TGTGCCAGCAGCAGGGGCACCGGGGAGCTGTTTTTT
- | TRBD1 | TRBJ1-1 | TRBV19 | CASSATDRGGTEAFF | TGTGCCAGTAGTGCTACCGACAGGGGAGGAACTGAAGCTTTCTTT
- | TRBD2 | TRBJ2-1 | TRBV14 | CASSQVGRAYNEQFF | TGTGCCAGCAGCCAAGTCGGGAGGGCCTACAATGAGCAGTTCTTC
- | - | TRBJ1-1 | TRBV25-1 | CASSTSEGRNTEAFF | TGTGCCAGCAGCACAAGTGAGGGCAGGAACACTGAAGCTTTCTTT
- | TRBD2 | TRBJ2-1 | TRBV9 | CASSIGTSGRVNEQFF | TGTGCCAGCAGCATCGGGACTAGCGGGAGGGTCAATGAGCAGTTCTTC
- | - | TRBJ1-1 | TRBV30 | CARGDLNTEAFF | TGTGCCCGTGGGGACCTGAACACTGAAGCTTTCTTT
- | TRBD1 | TRBJ1-1 | TRBV11-3 | CASSLDGDSEAFF | TGTGCCAGCAGCTTAGATGGGGACAGTGAAGCTTTCTTT
- | - | TRBJ1-6 | TRBV9 | CASSVGVRGLSPLHF | TGTGCCAGCAGCGTAGGTGTCAGGGGACTCTCACCCCTCCACTTT
- | TRBD1 | TRBJ2-1 | TRBV27 | CASSRRFGTGGYNEQFF | TGTGCCAGCAGTCGGAGATTTGGGACAGGGGGCTACAATGAGCAGTTCTTC
- | - | TRBJ2-7 | TRBV7-9 | CASSLDGRLVQYF | TGTGCCAGCAGCTTAGACGGCAGGCTAGTGCAGTACTTC
- | - | TRBJ1-1 | TRBV6-6 | CASTPTAYPEAFF | TGTGCCAGCACCCCGACAGCCTACCCTGAAGCTTTCTTT
- | - | TRBJ1-4 | TRBV19 | CASSISVSATNEKLFF | TGTGCCAGTAGTATATCTGTGTCTGCAACTAATGAAAAACTGTTTTTT
- | - | TRBJ2-3 | TRBV10-3 | CAIRLSGGTDTQYF | TGTGCCATCAGGCTCTCGGGGGGCACAGATACGCAGTATTTT
- | - | TRBJ2-4 | TRBV2 | CASSGLALNIQYF | TGTGCCAGCAGTGGCCTAGCGCTGAACATTCAGTACTTC
- | - | TRBJ1-1 | TRBV6-4 | CASSATGNTEAFF | TGTGCCAGCAGTGCGACTGGGAACACTGAAGCTTTCTTT
- | TRBD1 | TRBJ2-7 | TRBV5-1 | CASSLGQGSYEQYF | TGCGCCAGCAGCTTGGGACAGGGGTCCTACGAGCAGTACTTC
few | - | TRBJ1-5 | TRBV6-1 | CASSGPTGYNQPQHF | TGTGCCAGCAGTGGCCCTACAGGGTACAATCAGCCCCAGCATTTT
- | TRBD1 | TRBJ1-6 | TRBV6-1 | CASSGTGASYNSPLHF | TGTGCCAGCAGTGGGACAGGGGCCAGCTATAATTCACCCCTCCACTTT
once | TRBD1 | TRBJ1-3 | TRBV9 | CASSVGLQGGTGNTIYF | TGTGCCAGCAGCGTAGGATTGCAGGGGGGCACTGGAAACACCATATATTTT
- | - | TRBJ1-1 | TRBV4-1 | CASSQALGRWDTEAFF | TGCGCCAGCAGCCAAGCCCTGGGACGGTGGGACACTGAAGCTTTCTTT
- | - | TRBJ2-5 | TRBV18 | CASSPPGRYQETQYF | TGTGCCAGCTCACCTCCAGGGCGGTACCAAGAGACCCAGTACTTC
few | - | TRBJ2-3 | TRBV4-2 | CASSQGRWSTNTQYF | TGTGCCAGCAGCCAAGGGAGGTGGTCCACGAATACGCAGTATTTT